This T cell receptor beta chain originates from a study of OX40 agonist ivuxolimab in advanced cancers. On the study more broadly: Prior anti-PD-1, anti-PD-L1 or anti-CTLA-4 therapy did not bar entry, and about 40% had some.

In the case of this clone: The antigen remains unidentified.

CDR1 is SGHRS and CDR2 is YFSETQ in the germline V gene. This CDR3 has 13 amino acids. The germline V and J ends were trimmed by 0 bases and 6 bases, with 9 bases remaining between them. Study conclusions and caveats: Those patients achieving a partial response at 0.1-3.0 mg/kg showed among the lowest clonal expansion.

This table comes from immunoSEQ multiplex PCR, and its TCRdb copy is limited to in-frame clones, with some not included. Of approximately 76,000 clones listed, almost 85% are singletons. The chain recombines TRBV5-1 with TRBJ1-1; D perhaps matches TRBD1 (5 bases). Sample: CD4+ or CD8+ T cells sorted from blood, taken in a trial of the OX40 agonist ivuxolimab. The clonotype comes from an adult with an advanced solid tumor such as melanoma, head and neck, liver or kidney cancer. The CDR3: CASSLGQRSEAFF. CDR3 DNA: TGCGCCAGCAGCTTGGGACAGCGCTCTGAAGCTTTCTTT.